A selection of T cell receptor beta chains follows, all from one sample in a study of PD-1 blockade in classical Hodgkin lymphoma. Data came from immunoSEQ multiplex PCR; TCRdb stores just in-frame clones and leaves some out. The sample contains 75,000 to 100,000 clones, 80% to 90% of which appear only once. Here the sequenced sample was peripheral blood mononuclear cells (PBMCs), taken before the second cycle of nivolumab. The receptors come from a human donor with classical Hodgkin lymphoma. CDR3s include the opening cysteine and the closing phenylalanine or tryptophan. A D gene is named only where the DNA matches it firmly. Where a row states a size, it is once, few, many or the class of an expanded clone; other rows omit it.

j_call: TRBJ2-7
v_call: TRBV9
clone_size: .
d_call: .
cdr3_aa: CASSPRGDSHYEQYF
cdr3_nt: TGTGCCAGCAGCCCCCGTGGTGACTCTCACTACGAGCAGTACTTC

j_call: TRBJ2-7
v_call: TRBV14
clone_size: .
d_call: TRBD2
cdr3_aa: CASSQVVGGGGGEQYF
cdr3_nt: TGTGCCAGCAGCCAAGTTGTCGGCGGGGGGGGAGGAGAGCAGTACTTC

j_call: TRBJ2-3
v_call: TRBV28
clone_size: .
d_call: TRBD2
cdr3_aa: CASTTSGSSDTQYF
cdr3_nt: TGTGCCAGCACGACTAGCGGGAGTTCGGATACGCAGTATTTT

j_call: TRBJ1-5
v_call: TRBV10-3
clone_size: .
d_call: .
cdr3_aa: CAISGQENQPQHF
cdr3_nt: TGTGCCATCAGTGGGCAGGAAAATCAGCCCCAGCATTTT

j_call: TRBJ2-6
v_call: TRBV5-1
clone_size: .
d_call: .
cdr3_aa: CASSLVGAGANVLTF
cdr3_nt: TGCGCCAGCAGCTTAGTAGGGGCTGGGGCCAACGTCCTGACTTTC

j_call: TRBJ1-1
v_call: TRBV18
clone_size: .
d_call: .
cdr3_aa: CASSPLVWTMNTEAFF
cdr3_nt: TGTGCCAGCTCACCCTTGGTCTGGACCATGAACACTGAAGCTTTCTTT

j_call: TRBJ2-5
v_call: TRBV7-2
clone_size: .
d_call: .
cdr3_aa: CASSLNSGETQYF
cdr3_nt: TGTGCCAGCAGCTTAAATTCGGGCGAGACCCAGTACTTC

j_call: TRBJ2-7
v_call: TRBV29-1
clone_size: .
d_call: TRBD1
cdr3_aa: CSANTGGGYEQYF
cdr3_nt: TGCAGCGCCAACACAGGGGGCGGTTACGAGCAGTACTTC

j_call: TRBJ2-1
v_call: TRBV5-1
clone_size: .
d_call: TRBD2
cdr3_aa: CASSVPTSGNNEQFF
cdr3_nt: TGCGCCAGCAGCGTACCGACTAGCGGTAACAATGAGCAGTTCTTC

j_call: TRBJ1-2
v_call: TRBV30
clone_size: once
d_call: .
cdr3_aa: CAWRVRASGYTF
cdr3_nt: TGTGCCTGGAGGGTCCGGGCGAGCGGCTACACCTTC

j_call: TRBJ2-3
v_call: TRBV10-3
clone_size: .
d_call: .
cdr3_aa: CAIGEAGPFGDTQYF
cdr3_nt: TGTGCCATCGGGGAGGCAGGGCCTTTCGGAGATACGCAGTATTTT

j_call: TRBJ1-5
v_call: TRBV7-9
clone_size: .
d_call: TRBD1
cdr3_aa: CASSLEGQGAGQPQHF
cdr3_nt: TGTGCCAGCAGCTTAGAAGGACAGGGGGCTGGGCAGCCCCAGCATTTT

j_call: TRBJ2-7
v_call: TRBV10-3
clone_size: .
d_call: TRBD1
cdr3_aa: CAISENNRGSYEQYF
cdr3_nt: TGTGCCATCAGTGAGAACAACAGGGGCAGCTACGAGCAGTACTTC

j_call: TRBJ1-2
v_call: TRBV4-2
clone_size: .
d_call: .
cdr3_aa: CASSPRAGTVHGYTF
cdr3_nt: TGTGCCAGCAGCCCCCGGGCAGGGACGGTTCATGGCTACACCTTC

j_call: TRBJ2-5
v_call: TRBV2
clone_size: .
d_call: .
cdr3_aa: CASSEFAGAETQYF
cdr3_nt: TGTGCCAGCAGTGAATTCGCGGGGGCTGAGACCCAGTACTTC

j_call: TRBJ2-2
v_call: TRBV19
clone_size: .
d_call: .
cdr3_aa: CASRISLGAANTGELFF
cdr3_nt: TGTGCCAGTAGAATCTCTCTAGGGGCGGCAAACACCGGGGAGCTGTTTTTT

j_call: TRBJ2-7
v_call: TRBV5-6
clone_size: .
d_call: .
cdr3_aa: CASHRTAWGEQYF
cdr3_nt: TGTGCCAGCCACAGGACAGCCTGGGGCGAGCAGTACTTC

j_call: TRBJ2-1
v_call: TRBV6-5
clone_size: .
d_call: .
cdr3_aa: CASSLTSPQYNEQFF
cdr3_nt: TGTGCCAGCAGTTTGACTTCCCCTCAGTACAATGAGCAGTTCTTC

j_call: TRBJ1-1
v_call: TRBV5-8
clone_size: .
d_call: .
cdr3_aa: CASSRTGQGNTEAFF
cdr3_nt: TGTGCCAGCAGCCGAACCGGGCAGGGTAACACTGAAGCTTTCTTT

j_call: TRBJ1-5
v_call: TRBV15
clone_size: .
d_call: .
cdr3_aa: CATSWGSGSNQPQHF
cdr3_nt: TGTGCCACCAGTTGGGGGAGTGGGAGCAATCAGCCCCAGCATTTT

j_call: TRBJ2-7
v_call: TRBV9
clone_size: .
d_call: TRBD2
cdr3_aa: CASSVASGRGEQYF
cdr3_nt: TGTGCCAGCAGCGTAGCCAGCGGGAGAGGTGAGCAGTACTTC

j_call: TRBJ2-6
v_call: TRBV5-1
clone_size: .
d_call: .
cdr3_aa: CASSRTASGANVLTF
cdr3_nt: TGCGCCAGCAGCCGAACGGCCTCTGGGGCCAACGTCCTGACTTTC